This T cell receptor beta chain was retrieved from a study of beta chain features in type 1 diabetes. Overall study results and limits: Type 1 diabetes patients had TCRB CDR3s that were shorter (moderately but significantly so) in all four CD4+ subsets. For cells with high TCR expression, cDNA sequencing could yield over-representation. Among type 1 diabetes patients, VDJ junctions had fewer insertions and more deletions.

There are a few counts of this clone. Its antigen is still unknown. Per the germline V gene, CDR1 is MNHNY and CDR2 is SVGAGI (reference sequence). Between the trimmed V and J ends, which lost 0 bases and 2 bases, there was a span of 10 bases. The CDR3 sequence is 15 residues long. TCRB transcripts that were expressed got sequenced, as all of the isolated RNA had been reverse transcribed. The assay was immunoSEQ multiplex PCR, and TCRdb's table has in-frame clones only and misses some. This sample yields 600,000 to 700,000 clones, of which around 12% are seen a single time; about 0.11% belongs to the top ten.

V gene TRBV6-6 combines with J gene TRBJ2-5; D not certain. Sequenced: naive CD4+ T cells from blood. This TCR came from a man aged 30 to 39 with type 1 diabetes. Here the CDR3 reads CASSYSAQQQETQYF. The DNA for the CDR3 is TGTGCCAGCAGTTACTCGGCCCAGCAACAAGAGACCCAGTACTTC.